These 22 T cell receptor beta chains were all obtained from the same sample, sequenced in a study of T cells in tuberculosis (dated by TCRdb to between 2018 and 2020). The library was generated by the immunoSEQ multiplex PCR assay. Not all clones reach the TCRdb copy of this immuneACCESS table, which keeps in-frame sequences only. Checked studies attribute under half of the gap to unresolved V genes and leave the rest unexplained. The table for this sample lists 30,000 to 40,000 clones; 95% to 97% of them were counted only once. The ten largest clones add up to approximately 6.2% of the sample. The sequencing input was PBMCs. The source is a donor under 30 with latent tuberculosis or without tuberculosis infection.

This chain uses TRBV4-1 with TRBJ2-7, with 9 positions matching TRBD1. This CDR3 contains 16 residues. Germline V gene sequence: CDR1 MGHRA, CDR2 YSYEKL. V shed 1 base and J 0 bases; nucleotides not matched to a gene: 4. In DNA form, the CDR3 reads TGCGCCAGCAGCCAAGGGACAGGGGCCCCCTCCTACGAGCAGTACTTC. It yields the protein CASSQGTGAPSYEQYF.

CDR3 sequence (DNA): TGTGCCAGCACCAGGAGGGTAGGAAATCAGCCCCAGCATTTT. Residues: CASTRRVGNQPQHF. V gene TRBV2 combines with J gene TRBJ1-5; D remains unclear. Germline-derived CDR1 and CDR2 are SNHLY and FYNNEI. Trimming pared 7 bases from V and 4 bases from J, leaving 14 bases between. The CDR3 spans 14 residues.

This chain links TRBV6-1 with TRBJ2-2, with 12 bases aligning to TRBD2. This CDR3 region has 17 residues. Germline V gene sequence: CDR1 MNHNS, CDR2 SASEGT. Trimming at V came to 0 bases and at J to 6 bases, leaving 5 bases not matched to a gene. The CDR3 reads CASSEARLAGVPGELFF. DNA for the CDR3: TGTGCCAGCAGTGAAGCTCGACTAGCGGGGGTCCCCGGGGAGCTGTTTTTT.

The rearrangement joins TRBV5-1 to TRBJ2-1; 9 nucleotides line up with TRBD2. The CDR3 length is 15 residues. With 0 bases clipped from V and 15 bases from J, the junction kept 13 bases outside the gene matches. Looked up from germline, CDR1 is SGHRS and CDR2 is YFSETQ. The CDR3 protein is CASSLVAGGDPHLFF. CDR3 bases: TGCGCCAGCAGCTTGGTGGCGGGGGGGGACCCTCATCTGTTCTTC.

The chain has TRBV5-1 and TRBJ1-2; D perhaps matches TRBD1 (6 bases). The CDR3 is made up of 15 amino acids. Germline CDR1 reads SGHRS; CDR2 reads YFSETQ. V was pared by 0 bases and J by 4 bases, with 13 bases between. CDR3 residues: CASSLANRESYGYTF. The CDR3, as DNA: TGCGCCAGCAGCTTGGCCAACAGGGAATCCTATGGCTACACCTTC. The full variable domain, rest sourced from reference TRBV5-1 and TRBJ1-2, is KAGVTQTPRYLIKTRGQQVTLSCSPISGHRSVSWYQQTPGQGLQFLFEYFSETQRNKGNFPGRFSGRQFSNSRSEMNVSTLELGDSALYLCASSLANRESYGYTFGSGTRLTVV.

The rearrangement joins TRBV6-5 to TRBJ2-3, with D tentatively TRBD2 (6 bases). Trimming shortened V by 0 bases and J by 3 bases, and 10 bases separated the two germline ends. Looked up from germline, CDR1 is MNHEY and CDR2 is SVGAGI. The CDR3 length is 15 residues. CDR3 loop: CASSYSEGVTDTQYF. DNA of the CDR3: TGTGCCAGCAGTTACTCGGAGGGAGTGACAGATACGCAGTATTTT.

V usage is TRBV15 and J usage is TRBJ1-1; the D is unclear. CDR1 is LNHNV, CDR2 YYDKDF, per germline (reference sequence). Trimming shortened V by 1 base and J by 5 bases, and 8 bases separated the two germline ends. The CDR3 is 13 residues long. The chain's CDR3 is CATSRAGGTEAFF. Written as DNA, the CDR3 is TGTGCCACCAGCAGAGCGGGTGGAACTGAAGCTTTCTTT.

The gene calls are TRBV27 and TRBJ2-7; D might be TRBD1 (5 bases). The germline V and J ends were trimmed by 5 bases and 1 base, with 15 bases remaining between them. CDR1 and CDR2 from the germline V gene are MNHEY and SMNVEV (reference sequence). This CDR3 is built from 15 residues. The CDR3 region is CASSPARQGSYEQYF. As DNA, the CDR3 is TGTGCCAGCAGTCCTGCCCGGCAGGGTTCCTACGAGCAGTACTTC.

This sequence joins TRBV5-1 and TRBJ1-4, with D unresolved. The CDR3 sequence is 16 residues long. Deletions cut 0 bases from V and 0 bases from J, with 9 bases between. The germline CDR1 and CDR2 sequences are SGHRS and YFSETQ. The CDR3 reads CASSLDGRTTNEKLFF. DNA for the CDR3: TGCGCCAGCAGCTTGGATGGCAGGACAACTAATGAAAAACTGTTTTTT.

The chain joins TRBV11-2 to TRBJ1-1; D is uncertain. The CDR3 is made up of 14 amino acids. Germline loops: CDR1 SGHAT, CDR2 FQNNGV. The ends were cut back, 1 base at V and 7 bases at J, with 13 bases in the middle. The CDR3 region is CASSLVQLTDEAFF. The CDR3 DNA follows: TGTGCCAGCAGCTTAGTGCAGTTAACAGATGAAGCTTTCTTT.

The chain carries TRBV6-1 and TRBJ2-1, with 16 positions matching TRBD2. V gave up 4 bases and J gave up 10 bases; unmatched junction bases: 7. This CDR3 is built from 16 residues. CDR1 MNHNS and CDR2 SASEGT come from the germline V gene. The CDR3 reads CASSAPGLAGGLEQFF. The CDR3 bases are TGTGCCAGCAGTGCCCCGGGACTAGCGGGAGGGCTCGAGCAGTTCTTC.

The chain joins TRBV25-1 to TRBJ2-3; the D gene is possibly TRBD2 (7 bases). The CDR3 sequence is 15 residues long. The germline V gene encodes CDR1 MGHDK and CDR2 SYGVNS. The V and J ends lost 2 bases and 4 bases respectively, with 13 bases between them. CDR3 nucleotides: TGTGCCAGCAGTGAAGATAGGGGGGGCGCAGATACGCAGTATTTT. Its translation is CASSEDRGGADTQYF.

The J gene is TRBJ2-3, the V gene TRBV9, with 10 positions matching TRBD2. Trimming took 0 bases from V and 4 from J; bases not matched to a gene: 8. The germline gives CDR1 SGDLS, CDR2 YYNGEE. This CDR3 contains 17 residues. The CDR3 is CASSVVASGSYSDTQYF. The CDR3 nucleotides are TGTGCCAGCAGCGTAGTGGCTAGCGGGAGTTATTCAGATACGCAGTATTTT. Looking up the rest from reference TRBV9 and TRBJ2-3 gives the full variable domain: DSGVTQTPKHLITATGQRVTLRCSPRSGDLSVYWYQQSLDQGLQFLIQYYNGEERAKGNILERFSAQQFPDLHSELNLSSLELGDSALYFCASSVVASGSYSDTQYFGPGTRLTVL.

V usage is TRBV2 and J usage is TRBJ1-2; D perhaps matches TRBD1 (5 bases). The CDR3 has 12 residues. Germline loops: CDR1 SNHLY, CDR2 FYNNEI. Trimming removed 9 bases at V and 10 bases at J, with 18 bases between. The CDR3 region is CASRGPPGDYTF. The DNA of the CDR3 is TGTGCCAGTAGGGGCCCTCCCGGAGACTACACCTTC.

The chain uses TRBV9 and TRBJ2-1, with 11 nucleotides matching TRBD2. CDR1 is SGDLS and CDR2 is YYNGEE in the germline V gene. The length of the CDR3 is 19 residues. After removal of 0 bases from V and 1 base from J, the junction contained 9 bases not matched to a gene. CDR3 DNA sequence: TGTGCCAGCAGCGTAGGAGTAGCGGGGGGGCTTGAGTCCTACAATGAGCAGTTCTTC. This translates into CASSVGVAGGLESYNEQFF.

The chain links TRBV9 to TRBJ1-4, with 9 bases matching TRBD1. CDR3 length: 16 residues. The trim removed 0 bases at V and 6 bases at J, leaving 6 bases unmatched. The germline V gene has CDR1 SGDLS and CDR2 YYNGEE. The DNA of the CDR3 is TGTGCCAGCAGCGTAGAGGGGACAGGGAGTGATGAAAAACTGTTTTTT. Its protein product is CASSVEGTGSDEKLFF. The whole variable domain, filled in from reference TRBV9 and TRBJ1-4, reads DSGVTQTPKHLITATGQRVTLRCSPRSGDLSVYWYQQSLDQGLQFLIQYYNGEERAKGNILERFSAQQFPDLHSELNLSSLELGDSALYFCASSVEGTGSDEKLFFGSGTQLSVL.

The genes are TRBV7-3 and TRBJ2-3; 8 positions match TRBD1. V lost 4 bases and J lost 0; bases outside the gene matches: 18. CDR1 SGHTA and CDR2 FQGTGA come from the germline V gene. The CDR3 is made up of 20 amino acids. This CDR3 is CASSSPRNPTRDRSTDTQYF. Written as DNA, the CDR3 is TGTGCCAGCAGCTCTCCACGTAACCCTACCCGGGACAGGAGCACAGATACGCAGTATTTT. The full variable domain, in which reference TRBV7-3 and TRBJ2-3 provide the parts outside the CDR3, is GAGVSQTPSNKVTEKGKYVELRCDPISGHTALYWYRQSLGQGPEFLIYFQGTGAADDSGLPNDRFFAVRPEGSVSTLKIQRTERGDSAVYLCASSSPRNPTRDRSTDTQYFGPGTRLTVL.

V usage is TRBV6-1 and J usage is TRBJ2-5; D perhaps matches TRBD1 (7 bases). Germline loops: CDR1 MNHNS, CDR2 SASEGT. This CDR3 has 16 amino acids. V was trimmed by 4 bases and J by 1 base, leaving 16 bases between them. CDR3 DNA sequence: TGTGCCAGCAGTGCCTCCGGAGGGACAGTCCAAGAGACCCAGTACTTC. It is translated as CASSASGGTVQETQYF.

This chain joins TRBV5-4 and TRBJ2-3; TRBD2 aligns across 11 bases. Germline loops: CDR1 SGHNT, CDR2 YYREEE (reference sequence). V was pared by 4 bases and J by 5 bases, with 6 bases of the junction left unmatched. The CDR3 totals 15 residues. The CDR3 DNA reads TGTGCCAGCAGCACTAGCGGGAGAGGAGGAGATACGCAGTATTTT. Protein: CASSTSGRGGDTQYF.

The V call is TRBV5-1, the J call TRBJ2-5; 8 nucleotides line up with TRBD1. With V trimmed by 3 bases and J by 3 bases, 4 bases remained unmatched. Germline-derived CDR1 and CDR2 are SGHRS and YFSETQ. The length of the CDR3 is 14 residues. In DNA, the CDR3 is TGCGCCAGCAGCTCCCCGGACAGGGAAGAGACCCAGTACTTC. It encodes CASSSPDREETQYF.

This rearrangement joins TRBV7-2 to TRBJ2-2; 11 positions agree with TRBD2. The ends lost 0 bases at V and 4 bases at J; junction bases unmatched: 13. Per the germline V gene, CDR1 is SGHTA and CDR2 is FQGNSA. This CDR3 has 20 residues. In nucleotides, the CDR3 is TGTGCCAGCAGCTTAGCGTGGAGACTAGCGGGAAGAGATTCCACCGGGGAGCTGTTTTTT. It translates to CASSLAWRLAGRDSTGELFF.

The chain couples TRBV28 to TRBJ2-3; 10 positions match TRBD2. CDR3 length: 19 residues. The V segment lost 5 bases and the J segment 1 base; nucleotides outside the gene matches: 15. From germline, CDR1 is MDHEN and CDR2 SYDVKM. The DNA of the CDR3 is TGTGCCAGCAGTCCACCCGCTAGCGGGAGTTTCTGGGGCACAGATACGCAGTATTTT. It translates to CASSPPASGSFWGTDTQYF.